This T cell receptor beta chain was recorded in a study of T cells after yellow fever vaccination. A word on this clonotype: A read error may explain this, as a much larger clone is one base away.

Trimming at V came to 6 bases and at J to 3 bases, leaving 2 bases not matched to a gene. Germline V gives CDR1 SGHNT, CDR2 YYREEE (reference sequence). CDR3 length: 13 residues. Findings and limits, study-wide: Any FACS-sorted repertoire could hold abundant clonotypes that contaminate it from the bulk population.

Via MiXCR, TCRdb re-called the 5' RACE reads, giving one row per CDR3 protein. The repertoire has some 52,000 distinct CDR3 sequences, 6.6% of them found once; the top ten carry about 24%. The specimen was CD8+ T cells not binding an NS4B(214-222) dextramer, sorted from PBMCs, collected 35 to 50 days after the first yellow fever vaccination. The TCR comes from a man aged 18 to 30 who received the YFV17D yellow fever vaccine. This chain uses TRBV5-4 with TRBJ2-5; TRBD1 matches 10 bases. CDR3 in DNA: TGTGCCAGCACCGGGACAGGGGAAGAGACCCAGTACTTC. Translating gives CASTGTGEETQYF.